This T cell receptor (beta chain) came from a study of T cell clusters in autoimmune cytopenias. CDR1 is SQVTM and CDR2 is ANQGSEA in the germline V gene. There are 14 residues in the CDR3. Each sample's input was 250 ng genomic DNA, 38,000 or so genome equivalents. Considering frequency, this clonotype is medium-sized. One tube held mixed TRB-A and TRB-B primer pools for touch-down PCR. From the multiplex PCR reads, TCRdb lists one entry per CDR3 protein and no DNA. Here the sample table reports about 12,000 distinct CDR3 sequences. These data were likewise used in another study, on T cell repertoires in aging, cancer and after chemotherapy.

The gene calls are TRBV29-1 and TRBJ2-5; lacking DNA, the TRBD1 call made by TCRdb goes unchecked. The receptor's source is a human donor in good health. The specimen was peripheral blood. The CDR3 is CSVAGTGEGETQYF. The whole variable domain, filled in from reference TRBV29-1 and TRBJ2-5, reads SAVISQKPSRDICQRGTSLTIQCQVDSQVTMMFWYRQQPGQSLTLIATANQGSEATYESGFVIDKFPISRPNLTFSTLTVSNMSPEDSSIYLCSVAGTGEGETQYFGPGTRLLVL.